These 16 T cell receptor beta chains came from one sample sequenced in a study of blood T cell repertoires in COVID-19. Only in-frame clones appear in the TCRdb table, and some are missing; sequencing was by immunoSEQ multiplex PCR. The sample carries around 140,000 clones, roughly 84% recorded once. The sample consisted of peripheral blood. The origin of the receptors is a man between 60 and 75 years old with active or convalescent COVID-19.

The chain uses TRBV5-6 and TRBJ2-2; no firm D call. V was cut by 0 bases and J by 6 bases, with 6 bases left in between. CDR1 SGHDT and CDR2 YYEEEE come from the germline V gene. The CDR3 runs 13 residues. The CDR3 DNA follows: TGTGCCAGCAGCTTGGTCCGGTCCGGGGAGCTGTTTTTT. Encoded protein: CASSLVRSGELFF.

The DNA for the CDR3 is TGCGCCAGCAGCCGACTAGCGGGGGAGGGAGAGACCCAGTACTTC. It is translated as CASSRLAGEGETQYF. This rearrangement joins TRBV5-1 to TRBJ2-5; 12 nucleotides agree with TRBD2. CDR3 length equals 15 residues. CDR1 is SGHRS and CDR2 is YFSETQ in the germline V gene. V was pared by 4 bases and J by 4 bases, with 5 bases of the junction left unmatched.

The chain combines TRBV19 with TRBJ1-2, with TRBD1 as a possible D gene (6 bases). Trimming stripped 3 bases from V and 2 bases from J, with 7 bases between. Germline lookup yields CDR1 LNHDA and CDR2 SQIVND (reference sequence). The length of the CDR3 is 13 residues. The CDR3 spells CASSIQGNYGYTF. In nucleotides, the CDR3 is TGTGCCAGTAGTATTCAGGGGAACTATGGCTACACCTTC. Filled out from reference TRBV19 and TRBJ1-2, the complete variable domain reads DGGITQSPKYLFRKEGQNVTLSCEQNLNHDAMYWYRQDPGQGLRLIYYSQIVNDFQKGDIAEGYSVSREKKESFPLTVTSAQKNPTAFYLCASSIQGNYGYTFGSGTRLTVV.

This chain uses TRBV21-1 with TRBJ2-7; the table's D call TRBD1 went unverified against the DNA. TRBV21-1 is labeled a pseudogene. The CDR3 is 14 amino acids. The DNA of the CDR3 is TGTGCCAGCAGCAAAAATGGCAGGGGCTACGAGCAGTACTTC. Translated, it gives CASSKNGRGYEQYF.

The chain couples TRBV4-1 to TRBJ2-2, with TRBD2 as a possible D gene (7 bases). Trimming pared 1 base from V and 5 bases from J, leaving 20 bases between. The CDR3 covers 18 residues. Germline V lookup: CDR1 MGHRA, CDR2 YSYEKL. CDR3 region: CASSQGAGPLGGTGELFF. For the CDR3, the DNA is TGCGCCAGCAGCCAAGGAGCGGGACCCCTAGGGGGGACCGGGGAGCTGTTTTTT.

This clone came up once. The rearrangement joins TRBV6-5 to TRBJ2-3; TRBD1 agrees at 7 bases. Germline V CDR1 and CDR2: MNHEY, SVGAGI. CDR3 length: 14 residues. Losses at the gene ends were 8 bases for V and 1 base for J; bases not matched to a gene: 6. DNA for the CDR3: TGTGCCAGCTGCCGGGACAGAGGCACAGATACGCAGTATTTT. Its protein product is CASCRDRGTDTQYF.

The chain joins TRBV6-4 to TRBJ2-1, with TRBD2 matching over 7 bases. With V trimmed by 5 bases and J by 8 bases, 9 bases remained unmatched. The CDR3 extends over 14 amino acids. Germline CDR1 and CDR2: MRHNA and SNTAGT. This CDR3 reads CASSLQRDSHEQFF. The CDR3 DNA is TGTGCCAGCAGTCTTCAGCGGGATTCGCATGAGCAGTTCTTC.

V and J are TRBV19 and TRBJ2-3; 9 bases align to TRBD2. The CDR3 contains 15 residues. Losses at the gene ends were 4 bases for V and 8 bases for J; bases not matched to a gene: 10. Germline V gives CDR1 LNHDA, CDR2 SQIVND (reference sequence). CDR3 loop: CASSTIAGAQGTQYF. The CDR3 coding sequence is TGTGCCAGTAGTACCATAGCGGGGGCCCAGGGTACGCAGTATTTT.

V gene TRBV6-6 combines with J gene TRBJ2-5, with D perhaps matching TRBD2 (6 bases). The V gene's germline CDR1 is MNHNY and CDR2 SVGAGI (reference sequence). V was shortened by 2 bases and J by 5 bases, with 15 bases between the two germline ends. The CDR3 totals 15 residues. CDR3 amino acids: CASSYGTLGGETQYF. CDR3 coding DNA: TGTGCCAGCAGTTACGGGACCCTCGGGGGTGAGACCCAGTACTTC.

This rearrangement joins TRBV19 to TRBJ1-2; D is ambiguous. Germline-derived CDR1 and CDR2 are LNHDA and SQIVND (reference sequence). There are 14 residues in the CDR3. Trimming pared 9 bases from V and 4 bases from J, leaving 18 bases between. The CDR3 DNA reads as TGTGCCAGCACCCCCGAGGGTCCTAGCTATGGCTACACCTTC. Encoded protein: CASTPEGPSYGYTF.

The J gene is TRBJ2-1, the V gene TRBV19, with 14 bases matching TRBD2. Germline assignment: CDR1 LNHDA and CDR2 SQIVND (reference sequence). V shed 5 bases and J 0 bases; nucleotides not matched to a gene: 9. This CDR3 region has 19 residues. CDR3 sequence (DNA): TGTGCCAGTAGTCCCGGGACTAGCGGGAGTTCAGGCTCCTACAATGAGCAGTTCTTC. It specifies CASSPGTSGSSGSYNEQFF.

The chain links TRBV19 to TRBJ1-3; a possible D gene is TRBD1 (6 bases). V lost 3 bases and J lost 0, with 12 bases in between. In germline, CDR1 is LNHDA, CDR2 SQIVND (reference sequence). This CDR3 has 16 amino acids. CDR3: CASSIPGHFSGNTIYF. The CDR3 coding sequence is TGTGCCAGTAGTATTCCGGGACACTTCTCTGGAAACACCATATATTTT. Full variable domain (outside the CDR3, taken from reference TRBV19 and TRBJ1-3): DGGITQSPKYLFRKEGQNVTLSCEQNLNHDAMYWYRQDPGQGLRLIYYSQIVNDFQKGDIAEGYSVSREKKESFPLTVTSAQKNPTAFYLCASSIPGHFSGNTIYFGEGSWLTVV.

The rearrangement uses TRBV6-5 and TRBJ1-1; 7 positions agree with TRBD1. Germline CDR1 and CDR2: MNHEY and SVGAGI. This CDR3 has 14 amino acids. Trimming removed 6 bases from V and 0 bases from J; junction bases left unmatched: 4. This CDR3 is CASSNRGLNTEAFF. The CDR3 nucleotides are TGTGCCAGCAGCAACAGGGGTTTGAACACTGAAGCTTTCTTT.

The chain carries TRBV19 and TRBJ2-1, with no clear D. Germline CDR1 reads LNHDA; CDR2 reads SQIVND (reference sequence). The V end lost 5 bases, the J end lost 0 bases, and 11 bases lay between the germline ends. The CDR3 covers 15 residues. Written as DNA, the CDR3 is TGTGCCAGTAGTCACGACACGAGCTCCTACAATGAGCAGTTCTTC. Translating it yields CASSHDTSSYNEQFF.

The count of this clone is one. The gene calls are TRBV24-1 and TRBJ2-1; TRBD1 matches 8 bases. Germline V gene data show CDR1 as KGHDR and CDR2 as SFDVKD. The CDR3 contains 15 residues. V lost 4 bases to trimming and J lost 3 bases; unmatched junction nucleotides: 4. The CDR3 DNA sequence: TGTGCCACCAGTGACACCGGACAGGGCTACAATGAGCAGTTCTTC. This sequence encodes CATSDTGQGYNEQFF.

This chain connects TRBV15 to TRBJ1-1; 8 nucleotides line up with TRBD1. The germline V gene encodes CDR1 LNHNV and CDR2 YYDKDF (reference sequence). V lost 4 bases to trimming and J lost 11 bases; unmatched junction nucleotides: 9. There are 13 residues in the CDR3. The chain's CDR3 is CATSIGQGVTAFF. The CDR3 coding sequence is TGTGCCACCAGCATCGGACAGGGTGTTACGGCTTTCTTT.